One and the same sample provided the 9 T cell receptor beta chains below, sequenced in a study of shared clonotypes between healthy human individuals. The data were produced by immunoSEQ multiplex PCR, yet TCRdb's version contains in-frame clones alone and is incomplete. The sample comprises fewer than 850,000 clones, less than 95% of which are singletons, and roughly 36% rests with the top ten. The source material was memory CD8+ T cells from PBMCs. Subset described: CD45RO+ cells pooled with CCR7-negative TemRA cells. These TCRs come from a man between 18 and 29 years old in good health. Some clones in this sample may be carry-over from other donors' samples.

The V and J genes are TRBV7-9 and TRBJ2-5, with TRBD2 matching over 7 bases. V was clipped by 5 bases and J by 7 bases; unmatched bases: 7. CDR1 and CDR2 (germline): SEHNR, FQNEAQ (reference sequence). The CDR3 covers 13 residues. This chain's CDR3 is CASSPTSIGTQYF. In DNA form, the CDR3 reads TGTGCCAGCAGCCCGACTAGCATCGGGACCCAGTACTTC.

The rearrangement links TRBV7-9 to TRBJ1-3; D gene ambiguous. The CDR3 runs to 13 residues. Between the trimmed V and J ends, which lost 8 bases and 2 bases, there was a span of 10 bases. The germline V gene encodes CDR1 SEHNR and CDR2 FQNEAQ (reference sequence). The CDR3 sequence: CASSPPTGNTIYF. In nucleotides, the CDR3 is TGTGCCAGCTCCCCACCGACTGGAAACACCATATATTTT.

This clone has a single count. The V call is TRBV5-8, the J call TRBJ2-1; no clear D gene. The CDR3 runs to 15 residues. Germline CDR1 is SGHTS and CDR2 is YDEGEE. The V and J ends lost 2 bases and 2 bases respectively, with 11 bases between them. The CDR3 DNA reads TGTGCCAGCAGCTTTGGGCTGGCTACCTACAATGAGCAGTTCTTC. The encoded protein is CASSFGLATYNEQFF.

V gene TRBV7-9 combines with J gene TRBJ2-7, with D possibly TRBD1 on 6 matching bases. The germline V gene encodes CDR1 SEHNR and CDR2 FQNEAQ (reference sequence). The CDR3 length is 14 residues. The ends were cut back, 1 base at V and 3 bases at J, with 10 bases in the middle. CDR3 sequence reads: CASSLGRTVYEQYF. In DNA form, the CDR3 reads TGTGCCAGCAGCTTAGGAAGGACAGTCTACGAGCAGTACTTC.

The J gene is TRBJ2-1, the V gene TRBV25-1; 15 bases are a match to TRBD2. CDR3 size: 16 residues. V shed 2 bases, J shed 11 bases, and the junction held 7 bases outside the gene matches. Germline CDR1 is MGHDK and CDR2 is SYGVNS. CDR3 sequence (DNA): TGTGCCAGCAGTGAACCTCCCGGGACTAGCGGGAGGAAGCAGTTCTTC. Amino acid sequence: CASSEPPGTSGRKQFF.

The chain links TRBV10-3 to TRBJ2-3, with a tentative D call TRBD2 (5 bases). V lost 2 bases to trimming and J lost 0 bases, with 15 bases between them. CDR3 size: 17 residues. In germline, CDR1 is ENHRY, CDR2 SYGVKD. The CDR3 here is CAISEPGVSTSTDTQYF. Here the CDR3 DNA reads TGTGCCATCAGTGAGCCCGGGGTATCTACTAGCACAGATACGCAGTATTTT.

This clone was recorded only once. V and J are TRBV28 and TRBJ1-1; D unresolved. The CDR3 loop spans 13 amino acids. The germline CDR1 and CDR2 sequences are MDHEN and SYDVKM. V dropped 4 bases and J dropped 4 bases, with 10 bases sitting between them. The chain's CDR3 is CASSWTGATEAFF. CDR3 in DNA: TGTGCCAGCAGTTGGACTGGAGCCACTGAAGCTTTCTTT.

The genes are TRBV27 and TRBJ2-3; a possible D gene is TRBD1 (6 bases). There are 15 residues in the CDR3. V lost 5 bases and J lost 5, with 17 bases in between. The germline gives CDR1 MNHEY, CDR2 SMNVEV (reference sequence). CDR3 sequence: CASSTRGRGLDTQYF. The CDR3 DNA follows: TGTGCCAGCAGTACCCGGGGCAGGGGATTAGATACGCAGTATTTT.

The chain links TRBV30 to TRBJ2-2, with D possibly matching TRBD1 (6 bases). The germline gives CDR1 GTSNPN, CDR2 SVGIG (reference sequence). This CDR3 has 14 amino acids. Trimming removed 4 bases from V and 1 base from J, with 10 bases in between. CDR3 coding DNA: TGTGCCTGGATGGGGGCTCGGAACACCGGGGAGCTGTTTTTT. Its translation is CAWMGARNTGELFF. The full variable domain, completed using reference TRBV30 and TRBJ2-2, is SQTIHQWPATLVQPVGSPLSLECTVEGTSNPNLYWYRQAAGRGLQLLFYSVGIGQISSEVPQNLSASRPQDRQFILSSKKLLLSDSGFYLCAWMGARNTGELFFGEGSRLTVL.